These 31 T cell receptor beta chains were sequenced from one sample in a study of post-analysis software for immune sequencing data. Study-wide points: TRBV5-6, TRBV5-1 and TRBV20-1 belonged to a set of a handful of TRBV segments that were more frequent in patients than controls.

These receptors' targets are unknown. The TCR beta cDNA libraries contained unique molecular identifiers. TCRdb analysed the PCR reads with MiXCR anew, one entry per CDR3 protein. The repertoire consists of under 200,000 distinct CDR3 sequences, with 29% occurring once and the leading ten covering more than 3%. Specimen: blood. Receptor source: a girl aged 2-17 years with multiple sclerosis.

Concerning this clonotype itself: A much larger clone sits a single nucleotide away, making a read error possible. The chain uses TRBV20-1 and TRBJ2-7; the D gene is possibly TRBD2 (5 bases). The germline V and J ends were trimmed by 6 bases and 7 bases, with 19 bases remaining between them. The CDR3 is 13 amino acids. Germline values: CDR1 DFQATT, CDR2 SNEGSKA (reference sequence). The CDR3, as DNA: TGCAGTGCCCGAGGAGCGGTACCCAATGAGCAGTACTTC. It yields the protein CSARGAVPNEQYF.

V usage is TRBV6-5 and J usage is TRBJ1-1; D unresolved. This CDR3 has 14 amino acids. Between the trimmed V and J ends, which lost 9 bases and 8 bases, there was a span of 22 bases. From germline, CDR1 is MNHEY and CDR2 SVGAGI. In nucleotides, the CDR3 is TGTGCCAGTCGGCAGAGCCGACCAAACTACGAAGCTTTCTTT. Translating it yields CASRQSRPNYEAFF.

This clonotype was seen ten or more times. The V call is TRBV20-1, the J call TRBJ2-1, with D maybe TRBD2 (6 bases). V shed 3 bases and J shed 9 bases, with 21 bases lying between them. The CDR3 loop spans 15 amino acids. CDR1 is DFQATT, CDR2 SNEGSKA, per germline (reference sequence). The CDR3 here is CSASRPGLTTIEQFF. The CDR3 nucleotides are TGCAGTGCTAGTCGTCCGGGACTGACGACAATTGAGCAGTTCTTC.

Remarks on this clonotype: This may be a read error, as it is one base from a much larger clone. The chain recombines TRBV6-6 with TRBJ1-2, with 8 bases that match TRBD1. Germline V gene data show CDR1 as MNHNY and CDR2 as SVGAGI (reference sequence). This CDR3 has 14 residues. CDR3 protein: CTSSYMDRVEGYTF. CDR3 nucleotides: TGTACCAGCAGTTACATGGACAGGGTTGAAGGCTACACCTTC.

The J gene is TRBJ1-2, the V gene TRBV2, with D possibly being TRBD1 (6 bases). The V end was cut by 8 bases, the J end by 7 bases, with 23 bases between. Germline assignment: CDR1 SNHLY and CDR2 FYNNEI. The CDR3 spans 15 residues. The chain's CDR3 is CASHKKGESVSGYTF. In nucleotides, the CDR3 is TGTGCCAGCCATAAAAAGGGGGAAAGTGTAAGTGGCTACACCTTC.

The CDR3 DNA follows: TGTGCCAGCAGGGCCACAGATACGCAGTATTTT. Amino acids: CASRATDTQYF. The chain is built from TRBV2 and TRBJ2-3; the D is unclear. Germline V CDR1 and CDR2: SNHLY, FYNNEI. V lost 6 bases and J 2 bases, leaving 3 bases between the germline ends. The CDR3 length is 11 residues.

This clonotype was seen only a few times. The rearrangement joins TRBV20-1 to TRBJ1-3; no clear D. Germline V gene lookup returns CDR1 DFQATT and CDR2 SNEGSKA (reference sequence). The V and J ends lost 6 bases and 0 bases respectively, with 18 bases between them. The length of the CDR3 is 16 residues. As DNA, the CDR3 is TGCAGTGCCCCTGATGGGGTTAGAAGCTCTGGAAACACCATATATTTT. This sequence encodes CSAPDGVRSSGNTIYF.

The V and J genes are TRBV5-5 and TRBJ2-3; D is unresolved. Germline CDR1 is SGHKS and CDR2 is YYEKEE (reference sequence). V gave up 4 bases and J gave up 6 bases, with 15 bases separating them. The CDR3 has 14 amino acids. CDR3 residues: CASSPDQNWDTQYF. In DNA, the CDR3 is TGTGCCAGCAGCCCCGACCAGAACTGGGATACGCAGTATTTT. The full variable domain, with the rest looked up from reference TRBV5-5 and TRBJ2-3, is DAGVTQSPTHLIKTRGQQVTLRCSPISGHKSVSWYQQVLGQGPQFIFQYYEKEERGRGNFPDRFSARQFPNYSSELNVNALLLGDSALYLCASSPDQNWDTQYFGPGTRLTVL.

Regarding this clonotype: This could be a read error, since a much larger clone is one nucleotide away. The genes are TRBV29-1 and TRBJ1-1, with a possible D match to TRBD1 (5 bases). The CDR3 spans 12 residues. Germline V CDR1 and CDR2: SQVTM, ANQGSEA. For the CDR3, the DNA is TGCAGCGGACTGCAGGGAACCACTGGAGCTTTCTTT. This gives the protein CSGLQGTTGAFF.

As for this clonotype: This may stem from a read error, because a much larger clone lies one nucleotide away. The chain has TRBV3-1 and TRBJ2-7; 9 nucleotides line up with TRBD2. This CDR3 spans 15 amino acids. Germline CDR1 and CDR2: LGHDT and YNNKEL (reference sequence). V lost 5 bases, J lost 7 bases, and 12 bases stayed unmatched. The CDR3 protein is CASSTRTSADNEQYF. As DNA, the CDR3 is TGTGCCAGCAGCACTCGGACTAGCGCGGACAATGAGCAGTACTTC.

This clonotype came up a few times. V gene TRBV20-1 combines with J gene TRBJ2-7; perhaps D is TRBD1 or TRBD2 (5 bases each). There are 13 residues in the CDR3. Between the trimmed V and J ends, which lost 5 bases and 2 bases, there was a span of 13 bases. The V gene's germline CDR1 is DFQATT and CDR2 SNEGSKA (reference sequence). CDR3 in amino acids: CSAGWDETYEQYF. In DNA, the CDR3 is TGCAGTGCTGGCTGGGACGAGACCTACGAGCAGTACTTC.

The V call is TRBV4-1, the J call TRBJ1-4; possibly TRBD1 for D (5 bases). The CDR3 loop spans 13 amino acids. Germline lookup yields CDR1 MGHRA and CDR2 YSYEKL. V gave up 1 base and J gave up 8 bases, with 8 bases separating them. The CDR3 DNA reads as TGCGCCAGCAGCCAAGGACAGTACGAAAAACTGTTTTTT. Amino acid sequence: CASSQGQYEKLFF.

The rearrangement uses TRBV7-4 and TRBJ2-5, with D perhaps TRBD2 (5 bases). V was cut by 11 bases and J by 3 bases, with 19 bases left in between. This CDR3 comprises 14 residues. Germline lookup yields CDR1 SGHVT and CDR2 SQSDAQ. This chain's CDR3 is CADGGRTVEETQYF. The CDR3 DNA reads TGTGCCGATGGCGGGCGGACGGTCGAAGAGACCCAGTACTTC. Full variable domain (remainder filled in from reference TRBV7-4 and TRBJ2-5): GAGVSQSPRYKVAKRGRDVALRCDSISGHVTLYWYRQTLGQGSEVLTYSQSDAQRDKSGRPSGRFSAERPERSVSTLKIQRTEQGDSAVYLCADGGRTVEETQYFGPGTRLLVL.

This clonotype has at least ten counts. The V call is TRBV20-1, the J call TRBJ2-7; 10 bases fit TRBD1. V lost 5 bases and J lost 7; bases outside the gene matches: 8. Per the germline V gene, CDR1 is DFQATT and CDR2 is SNEGSKA (reference sequence). CDR3 length equals 13 residues. The DNA for the CDR3 is TGCAGTGCTTATAGACAGGGGGCCGGTGAGCAGTACTTC. Residues: CSAYRQGAGEQYF.

This clonotype occurred many times. The V gene is TRBV6-9, the J gene TRBJ2-5; D possibly corresponds to TRBD1 (6 bases). Germline V CDR1 and CDR2: MNHGY, SVAAGI. The CDR3 totals 13 residues. V lost 5 bases and J 5 bases, leaving 12 bases between the germline ends. The CDR3 loop reads CASSSTGLETQYF. The CDR3 bases are TGTGCCAGCAGTAGCACAGGGCTGGAGACCCAGTACTTC.

This clonotype has a single count. A much larger clone lies one base from this, so it may be a read error. The CDR3 DNA reads as TGTGCCAGCAGCCCTCAGACAAACACTGAAGCTTTCTTT. Encoded protein: CASSPQTNTEAFF. The rearrangement links TRBV7-3 to TRBJ1-1; D gene unclear. The CDR3 extends over 13 amino acids. Germline V lookup: CDR1 SGHTA, CDR2 FQGTGA. The ends were cut back, 5 bases at V and 2 bases at J, with 9 bases in the middle.

This clonotype was recorded at least ten times. The rearrangement uses TRBV20-1 and TRBJ2-5; D is unclear. Germline CDR1 reads DFQATT; CDR2 reads SNEGSKA (reference sequence). Trimming stripped 6 bases from V and 5 bases from J, with 16 bases between. This CDR3 is 13 amino acids long. The CDR3 loop reads CSATRTVGETQYF. CDR3 in DNA: TGCAGTGCCACACGCACGGTGGGGGAGACCCAGTACTTC.

This clonotype was seen at least ten times. CDR3 protein: CASSGLAGGYEQYF. CDR3 coding DNA: TGTGCCAGCAGTGGGTTAGCGGGAGGCTACGAGCAGTACTTC. This rearrangement joins TRBV25-1 to TRBJ2-7; 10 bases line up with TRBD2. V trimming: 4 bases; J trimming: 3 bases; junction bases outside the gene matches: 3. Germline V gene lookup returns CDR1 MGHDK and CDR2 SYGVNS. This CDR3 spans 14 amino acids.

CDR3 amino acids: CASSGTGDLDQETQYF. As DNA, the CDR3 is TGCGCCAGCAGCGGAACAGGGGATTTAGATCAAGAGACCCAGTACTTC. The J gene is TRBJ2-5, the V gene TRBV5-1; 7 bases map to TRBD1. CDR3 size: 16 residues. The trim removed 4 bases at V and 2 bases at J, leaving 11 bases unmatched. The germline V gene has CDR1 SGHRS and CDR2 YFSETQ.

This clonotype was counted between two and nine times. This CDR3 is CASSQVQGSSYNEQFF. The DNA for the CDR3 is TGTGCCAGCTCACAAGTACAGGGCAGCTCCTACAATGAGCAGTTCTTC. The chain employs TRBV18 and TRBJ2-1, with D tentatively TRBD1 (6 bases). This CDR3 region has 16 residues. Germline CDR1 reads KGHSH; CDR2 reads LQKENI. Trimming removed 4 bases at V and 0 bases at J, with 13 bases between.

This clonotype was counted ten times or more. This chain joins TRBV10-3 and TRBJ1-2; TRBD1 is a possible D gene (5 bases). V was shortened by 7 bases and J by 2 bases, with 11 bases between the two germline ends. There are 13 residues in the CDR3. CDR1 ENHRY and CDR2 SYGVKD come from the germline V gene. The DNA of the CDR3 is TGTGCCATCAACGCGGGGCGGAACTATGGCTACACCTTC. Translated, it gives CAINAGRNYGYTF.

This clonotype was found many times. The chain has TRBV4-2 and TRBJ1-1, with D perhaps matching TRBD1 (6 bases). This CDR3 is built from 15 residues. CDR1 LGHNA and CDR2 YNFKEQ come from the germline V gene. The V end was cut by 1 base, the J end by 6 bases, with 15 bases between. The CDR3 region has the DNA TGTGCCAGCAGCCAAGCGATGGGGGGGCTCGCTGAAGCTTTCTTT. Translating gives CASSQAMGGLAEAFF.

The genes are TRBV11-2 and TRBJ2-3; TRBD2 matches 9 bases. Unmatched junction bases numbered 15, after V lost 4 bases and J lost 10 bases. Germline V CDR1 and CDR2: SGHAT, FQNNGV. The length of the CDR3 is 16 residues. Written as DNA, the CDR3 is TGTGCCAGCAGCTGGATAGCGGGAGAGGGGGCGGTGGCGCAGTATTTT. It encodes CASSWIAGEGAVAQYF.

This clonotype turned up a few times. The CDR3 loop is CSARPGGGTQYF. DNA of the CDR3: TGCAGTGCTAGACCCGGGGGAGGGACCCAGTACTTC. This chain uses TRBV20-1 with TRBJ2-5; tentatively, D is TRBD2 (6 bases). V shed 2 bases and J shed 7 bases, with 11 bases lying between them. This CDR3 contains 12 residues. CDR1 and CDR2 (germline): DFQATT, SNEGSKA (reference sequence).

J is TRBJ2-6 and V is TRBV18; D remains ambiguous. V lost 8 bases and J lost 2, with 22 bases in between. The CDR3 is made up of 18 amino acids. Germline-derived CDR1 and CDR2 are KGHSH and LQKENI. CDR3 DNA sequence: TGTGCCAGCCAAAGAGGCAGGAGTCCATTAACTGGGGCCAACGTCCTGACTTTC. The encoded protein is CASQRGRSPLTGANVLTF. Filled out from reference TRBV18 and TRBJ2-6, the complete variable domain reads NAGVMQNPRHLVRRRGQEARLRCSPMKGHSHVYWYRQLPEEGLKFMVYLQKENIIDESGMPKERFSAEFPKEGPSILRIQQVVRGDSAAYFCASQRGRSPLTGANVLTFGAGSRLTVL.

The gene calls are TRBV7-2 and TRBJ1-2, with a tentative D call TRBD1 (6 bases). This CDR3 region has 15 residues. Germline CDR1 and CDR2: SGHTA and FQGNSA. Trimming left V 1 base short and J 7 bases short, with 16 bases between. In nucleotides, the CDR3 is TGTGCCAGCAGCTTAGAAGTAACAGGGATCGGTGGCTACACCTTC. This encodes CASSLEVTGIGGYTF.

This clonotype showed up many times. V and J are TRBV28 and TRBJ1-6, with 8 positions matching TRBD1. Germline V lookup: CDR1 MDHEN, CDR2 SYDVKM. The junction had 8 bases not matched to a gene; V was cut back by 6 bases and J by 10 bases. This CDR3 has 14 amino acids. CDR3: CASSITGGNSPLHF. The CDR3 coding sequence is TGTGCCAGCAGCATCACAGGGGGTAACTCACCCCTCCACTTT.

CDR3: CSVPVEGNEQYF. The CDR3, as DNA: TGCAGCGTTCCTGTCGAGGGTAATGAGCAGTACTTC. The chain has TRBV29-1 and TRBJ2-5, with a possible D match to TRBD2 (5 bases). V shed 5 bases and J shed 11 bases, with 18 bases lying between them. Germline V gene lookup returns CDR1 SQVTM and CDR2 ANQGSEA. CDR3 length: 12 residues.

Remarks on this clonotype: At one of its ends the junction is not consistent with the germline gene, which may arise from a read error. The chain is built from TRBV20-1 and TRBJ2-7; TRBD2 matches 9 bases. CDR3 size: 13 residues. In germline, CDR1 is DFQATT, CDR2 SNEGSKA (reference sequence). The CDR3, as DNA: TGCAGTGCTAGAGAGGGTCCCGGGACTAGCCCATCCTTC. Its translation is CSAREGPGTSPSF.

The chain links TRBV10-3 to TRBJ2-1; D unresolved. The CDR3 contains 14 residues. Germline CDR1 reads ENHRY; CDR2 reads SYGVKD. V gave up 0 bases and J gave up 8 bases, with 11 bases separating them. CDR3 in amino acids: CAISESLESHEQFF. The CDR3 DNA follows: TGTGCCATCAGTGAGTCCCTAGAATCTCATGAGCAGTTCTTC.

Remarks on this clonotype: Possible read error: a much larger clone is one base away. J is TRBJ2-7 and V is TRBV7-8; tentative D call: TRBD2 (5 bases). The CDR3 has 13 amino acids. Between the trimmed V and J ends, which lost 6 bases and 3 bases, there was a span of 12 bases. Germline-derived CDR1 and CDR2 are SGHVS and FQNEAQ. The CDR3 region has the DNA TGTGCCAGCAGGGAGGATGGGAGCTACGAGCAGTACTTC. Translated: CASREDGSYEQYF.